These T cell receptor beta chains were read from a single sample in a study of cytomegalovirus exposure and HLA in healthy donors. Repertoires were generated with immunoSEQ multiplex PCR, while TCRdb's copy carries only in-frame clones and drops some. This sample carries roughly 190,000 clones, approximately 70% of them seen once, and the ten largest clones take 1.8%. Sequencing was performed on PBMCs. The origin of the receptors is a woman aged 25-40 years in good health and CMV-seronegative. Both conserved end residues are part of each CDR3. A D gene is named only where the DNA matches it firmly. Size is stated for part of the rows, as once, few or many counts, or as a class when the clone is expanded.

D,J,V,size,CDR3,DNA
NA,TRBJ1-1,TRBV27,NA,CASRRQQNTEAFF,TGTGCCAGCAGGAGACAGCAGAACACTGAAGCTTTCTTT
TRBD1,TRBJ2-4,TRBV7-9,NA,CASSLVLGTGNIQYF,TGTGCCAGCAGCTTAGTCTTAGGGACAGGGAACATTCAGTACTTC
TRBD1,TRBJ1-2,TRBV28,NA,CASSSTGEENYGYTF,TGTGCCAGCAGTTCCACAGGGGAGGAAAACTATGGCTACACCTTC
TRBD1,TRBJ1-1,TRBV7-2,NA,CASSPRTGSYTEAFF,TGTGCCAGCAGCCCTCGGACAGGGTCGTACACTGAAGCTTTCTTT
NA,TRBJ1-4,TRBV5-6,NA,CASSLARANEKLFF,TGTGCCAGCAGCTTGGCCAGGGCAAATGAAAAACTGTTTTTT
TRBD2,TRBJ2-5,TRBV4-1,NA,CASSQWTSGGRRETQYF,TGCGCCAGCAGCCAATGGACTAGCGGGGGGCGGAGAGAGACCCAGTACTTC
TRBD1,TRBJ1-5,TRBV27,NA,CASSPDRNGRQPQHF,TGTGCCAGCAGTCCGGACAGGAATGGTAGGCAGCCCCAGCATTTT
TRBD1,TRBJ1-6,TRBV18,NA,CASSPRGQSSPLHF,TGTGCCAGCTCACCAAGGGGGCAGAGTTCACCCCTCCACTTT
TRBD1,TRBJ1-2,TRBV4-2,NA,CASSQAGQGADGYTF,TGTGCCAGCAGCCAAGCAGGACAGGGCGCGGATGGCTACACCTTC
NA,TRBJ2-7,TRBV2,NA,CASTGKWGGPYEQYF,TGTGCCAGCACCGGCAAATGGGGGGGGCCGTACGAGCAGTACTTC
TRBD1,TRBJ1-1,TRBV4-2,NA,CASRSRQGRGTEAFF,TGTGCCAGCAGATCGCGACAGGGGAGGGGGACTGAAGCTTTCTTT
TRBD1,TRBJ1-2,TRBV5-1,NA,CASSREDRVYGYTF,TGCGCCAGCAGCCGCGAGGACAGGGTCTATGGCTACACCTTC
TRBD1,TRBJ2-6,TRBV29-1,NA,CSVSFGQGFSGANVLTF,TGCAGCGTTAGTTTTGGACAGGGATTCTCTGGGGCCAACGTCCTGACTTTC
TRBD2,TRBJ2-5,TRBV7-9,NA,CASSLAGRTSGDRETQYF,TGTGCCAGCAGCTTAGCGGGGAGGACTAGCGGGGATCGGGAGACCCAGTACTTC
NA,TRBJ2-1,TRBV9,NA,CASSVRWESNEQFF,TGTGCCAGCAGCGTTCGGTGGGAGAGCAATGAGCAGTTCTTC
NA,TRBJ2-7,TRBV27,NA,CASSLSGVTYEQYF,TGTGCCAGCAGTTTATCCGGGGTAACCTACGAGCAGTACTTC
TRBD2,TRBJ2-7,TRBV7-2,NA,CASSLSSRPLSGRVYEQYF,TGTGCCAGCAGCTTATCTAGCAGGCCCCTGAGCGGGAGGGTATACGAGCAGTACTTC
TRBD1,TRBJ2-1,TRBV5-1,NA,CASSLVQGASNSYNEQFF,TGCGCCAGCAGCTTGGTTCAGGGGGCATCTAACTCCTACAATGAGCAGTTCTTC
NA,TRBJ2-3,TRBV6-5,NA,CASSYVVGREGDTQYF,TGTGCCAGCAGTTATGTAGTAGGGCGGGAAGGAGATACGCAGTATTTT
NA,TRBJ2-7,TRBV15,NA,CATSREVGQLSYEQYF,TGTGCCACCAGCAGAGAGGTAGGACAGCTCTCCTACGAGCAGTACTTC
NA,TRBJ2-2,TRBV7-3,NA,CASSPWRDTGELFF,TGTGCCAGCAGCCCCTGGAGGGACACCGGGGAGCTGTTTTTT
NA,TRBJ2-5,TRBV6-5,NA,CASSPVRGFEETQYF,TGTGCCAGCAGTCCCGTCAGGGGTTTCGAGGAGACCCAGTACTTC
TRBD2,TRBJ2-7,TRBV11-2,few,CASSSQLAGHSYEQYF,TGTGCCAGCAGCTCTCAACTAGCGGGCCACTCCTACGAGCAGTACTTC
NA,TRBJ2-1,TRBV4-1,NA,CASSQELLSYNEQFF,TGCGCCAGCAGCCAAGAGCTACTGAGCTACAATGAGCAGTTCTTC
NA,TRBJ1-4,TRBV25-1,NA,CASSESRGSGEKLFF,TGTGCCAGCAGTGAAAGTAGGGGCTCGGGTGAAAAACTGTTTTTT
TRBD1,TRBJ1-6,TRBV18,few,CASSPVTGEDSPLHF,TGTGCCAGCTCACCAGTGACAGGGGAGGATTCACCCCTCCACTTT
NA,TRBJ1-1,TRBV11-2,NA,CASSLGPGAGTEAFF,TGTGCCAGCAGCTTAGGTCCGGGTGCGGGCACTGAAGCTTTCTTT